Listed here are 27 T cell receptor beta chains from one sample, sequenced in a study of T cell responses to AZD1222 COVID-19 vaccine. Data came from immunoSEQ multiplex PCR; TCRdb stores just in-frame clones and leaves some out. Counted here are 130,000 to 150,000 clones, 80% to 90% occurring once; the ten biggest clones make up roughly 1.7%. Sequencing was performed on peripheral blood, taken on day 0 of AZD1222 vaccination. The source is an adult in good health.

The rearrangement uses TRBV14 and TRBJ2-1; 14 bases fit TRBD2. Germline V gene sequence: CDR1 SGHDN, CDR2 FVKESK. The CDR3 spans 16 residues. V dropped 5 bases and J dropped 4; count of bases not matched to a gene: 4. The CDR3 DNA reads TGTGCCAGCAGCGTGGGACTAGCGGGAGCATACAATGAGCAGTTCTTC. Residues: CASSVGLAGAYNEQFF.

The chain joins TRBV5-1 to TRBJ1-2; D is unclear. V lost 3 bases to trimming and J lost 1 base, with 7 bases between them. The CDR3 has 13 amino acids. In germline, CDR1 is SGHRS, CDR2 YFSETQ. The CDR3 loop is CASSSTVNYGYTF. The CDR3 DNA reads TGCGCCAGCAGCTCAACAGTTAACTATGGCTACACCTTC.

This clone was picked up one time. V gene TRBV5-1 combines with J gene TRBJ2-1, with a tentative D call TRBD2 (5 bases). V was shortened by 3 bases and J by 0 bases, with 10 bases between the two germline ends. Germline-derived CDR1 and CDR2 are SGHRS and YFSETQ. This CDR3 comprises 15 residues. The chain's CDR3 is CASSSIEGSYNEQFF. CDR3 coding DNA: TGCGCCAGCAGCTCGATAGAGGGCTCCTACAATGAGCAGTTCTTC.

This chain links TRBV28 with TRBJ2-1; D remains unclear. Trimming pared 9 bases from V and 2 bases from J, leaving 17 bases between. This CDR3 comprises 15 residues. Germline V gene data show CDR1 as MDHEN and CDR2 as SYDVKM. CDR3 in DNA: TGTGCCAGTCATTCCCTAGGTGGGGCCTACAATGAGCAGTTCTTC. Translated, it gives CASHSLGGAYNEQFF. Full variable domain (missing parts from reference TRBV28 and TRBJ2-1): DVKVTQSSRYLVKRTGEKVFLECVQDMDHENMFWYRQDPGLGLRLIYFSYDVKMKEKGDIPEGYSVSREKKERFSLILESASTNQTSMYLCASHSLGGAYNEQFFGPGTRLTVL.

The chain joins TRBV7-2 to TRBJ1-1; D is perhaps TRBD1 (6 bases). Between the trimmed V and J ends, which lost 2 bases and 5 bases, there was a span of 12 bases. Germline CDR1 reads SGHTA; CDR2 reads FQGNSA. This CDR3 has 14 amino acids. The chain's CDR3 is CASSLRGLGTEAFF. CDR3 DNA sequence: TGTGCCAGCAGCTTAAGGGGGTTAGGAACTGAAGCTTTCTTT.

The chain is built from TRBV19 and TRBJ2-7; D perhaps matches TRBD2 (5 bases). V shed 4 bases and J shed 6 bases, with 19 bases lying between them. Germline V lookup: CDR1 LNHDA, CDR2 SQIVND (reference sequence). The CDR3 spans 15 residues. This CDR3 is CASSKGGGGALEQYF. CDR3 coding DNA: TGTGCCAGTAGTAAAGGAGGTGGAGGCGCCCTCGAGCAGTACTTC.

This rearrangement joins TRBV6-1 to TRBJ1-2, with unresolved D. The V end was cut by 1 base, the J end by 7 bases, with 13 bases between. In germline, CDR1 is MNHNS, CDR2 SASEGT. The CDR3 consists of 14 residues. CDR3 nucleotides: TGTGCCAGCAGTGAAGGGGGTAAACGCTTTGGCTACACCTTC. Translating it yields CASSEGGKRFGYTF.

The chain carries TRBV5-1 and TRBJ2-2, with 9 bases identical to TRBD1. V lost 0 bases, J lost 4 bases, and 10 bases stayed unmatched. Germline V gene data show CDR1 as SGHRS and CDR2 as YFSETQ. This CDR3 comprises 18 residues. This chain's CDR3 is CASSLGLRDRAFTGELFF. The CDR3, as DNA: TGCGCCAGCAGCTTGGGTTTGCGGGACAGGGCTTTCACCGGGGAGCTGTTTTTT.

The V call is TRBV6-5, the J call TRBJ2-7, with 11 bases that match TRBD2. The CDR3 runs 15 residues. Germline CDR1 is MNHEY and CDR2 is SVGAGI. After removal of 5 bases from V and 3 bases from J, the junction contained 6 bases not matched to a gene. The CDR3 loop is CASSPPGLAVYEQYF. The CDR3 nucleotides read TGTGCCAGCAGTCCCCCGGGACTAGCGGTCTACGAGCAGTACTTC.

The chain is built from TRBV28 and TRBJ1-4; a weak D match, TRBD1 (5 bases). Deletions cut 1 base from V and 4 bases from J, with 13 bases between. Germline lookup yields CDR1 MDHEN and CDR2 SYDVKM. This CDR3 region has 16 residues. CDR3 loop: CASSLLGVKGNEKLFF. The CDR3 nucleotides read TGTGCCAGCAGTTTATTGGGGGTGAAGGGTAATGAAAAACTGTTTTTT.

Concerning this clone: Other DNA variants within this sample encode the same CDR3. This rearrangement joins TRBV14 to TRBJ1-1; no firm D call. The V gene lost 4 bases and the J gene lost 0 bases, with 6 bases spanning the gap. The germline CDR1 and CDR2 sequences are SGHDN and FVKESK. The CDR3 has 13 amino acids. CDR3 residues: CASSPSMNTEAFF. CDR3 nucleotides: TGTGCCAGCAGCCCCTCGATGAACACTGAAGCTTTCTTT.

CDR3 sequence: CAISESHDGRAREQYF. The CDR3 nucleotides read TGTGCCATCAGTGAGTCGCATGACGGGAGGGCGCGGGAGCAGTACTTC. The chain joins TRBV10-3 to TRBJ2-7; 8 bases map to TRBD2. This CDR3 contains 16 residues. From germline, CDR1 is ENHRY and CDR2 SYGVKD. V was pared by 0 bases and J by 7 bases, with 11 bases of the junction left unmatched.

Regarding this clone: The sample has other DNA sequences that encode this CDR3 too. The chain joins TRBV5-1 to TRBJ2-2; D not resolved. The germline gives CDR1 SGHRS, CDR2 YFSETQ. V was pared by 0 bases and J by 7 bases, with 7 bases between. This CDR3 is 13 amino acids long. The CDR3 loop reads CASSLVVGGELFF. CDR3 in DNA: TGCGCCAGCAGCTTGGTCGTCGGCGGGGAGCTGTTTTTT.

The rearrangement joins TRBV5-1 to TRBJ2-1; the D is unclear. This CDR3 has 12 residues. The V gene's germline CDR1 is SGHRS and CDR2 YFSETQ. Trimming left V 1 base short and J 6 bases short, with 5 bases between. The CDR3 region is CASSLYLNEQFF. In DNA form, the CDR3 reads TGCGCCAGCAGCTTGTACCTCAATGAGCAGTTCTTC.

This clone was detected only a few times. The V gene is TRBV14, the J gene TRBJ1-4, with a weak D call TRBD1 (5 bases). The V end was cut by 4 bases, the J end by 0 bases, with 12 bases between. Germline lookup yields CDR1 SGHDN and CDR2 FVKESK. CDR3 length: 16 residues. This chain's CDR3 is CASSPPGGTTNEKLFF. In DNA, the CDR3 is TGTGCCAGCAGCCCCCCGGGGGGGACAACTAATGAAAAACTGTTTTTT.

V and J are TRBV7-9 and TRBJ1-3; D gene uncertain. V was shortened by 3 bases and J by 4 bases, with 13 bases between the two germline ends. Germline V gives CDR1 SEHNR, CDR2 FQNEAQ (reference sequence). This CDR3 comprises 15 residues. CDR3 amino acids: CASSFAGGSGNTIYF. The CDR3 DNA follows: TGTGCCAGCAGCTTTGCAGGAGGCTCCGGAAACACCATATATTTT.

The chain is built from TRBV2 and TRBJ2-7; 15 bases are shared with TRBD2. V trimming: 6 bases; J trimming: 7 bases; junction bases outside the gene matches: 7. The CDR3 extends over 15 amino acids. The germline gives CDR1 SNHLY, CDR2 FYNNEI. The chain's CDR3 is CASRRTSGGAKEQYF. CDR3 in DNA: TGTGCCAGCAGGAGGACTAGCGGGGGGGCGAAAGAGCAGTACTTC.

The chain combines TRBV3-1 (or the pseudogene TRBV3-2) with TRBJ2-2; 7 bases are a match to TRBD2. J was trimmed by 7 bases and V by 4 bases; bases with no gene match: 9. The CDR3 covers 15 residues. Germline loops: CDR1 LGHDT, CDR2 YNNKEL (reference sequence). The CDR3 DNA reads TGTGCCAGCAGCCCGAATCGGGAGGTTGGCGGGGAGCTGTTTTTT. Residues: CASSPNREVGGELFF.

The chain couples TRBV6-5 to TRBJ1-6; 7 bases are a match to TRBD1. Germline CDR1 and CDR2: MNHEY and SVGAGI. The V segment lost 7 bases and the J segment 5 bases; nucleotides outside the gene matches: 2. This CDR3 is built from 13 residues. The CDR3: CASTGQDNSPLHF. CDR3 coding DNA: TGTGCCAGCACTGGACAGGATAATTCACCCCTCCACTTT.

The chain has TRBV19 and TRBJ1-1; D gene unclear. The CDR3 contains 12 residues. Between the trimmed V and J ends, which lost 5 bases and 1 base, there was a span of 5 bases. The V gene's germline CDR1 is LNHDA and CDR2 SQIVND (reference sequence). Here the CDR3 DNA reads TGTGCCAGTAGTGCATGGAACACTGAAGCTTTCTTT. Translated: CASSAWNTEAFF.

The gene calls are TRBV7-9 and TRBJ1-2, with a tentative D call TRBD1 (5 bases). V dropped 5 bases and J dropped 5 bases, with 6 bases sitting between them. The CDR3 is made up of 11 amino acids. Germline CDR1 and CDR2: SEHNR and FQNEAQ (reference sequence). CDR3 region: CASSRGYGYTF. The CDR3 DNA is TGTGCCAGCAGCCGGGGGTATGGCTACACCTTC.

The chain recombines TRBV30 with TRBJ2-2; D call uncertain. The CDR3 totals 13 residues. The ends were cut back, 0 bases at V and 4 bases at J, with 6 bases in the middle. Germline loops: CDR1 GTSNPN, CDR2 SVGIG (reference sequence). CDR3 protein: CAWSVIGTGELFF. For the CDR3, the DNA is TGTGCCTGGAGTGTGATCGGCACCGGGGAGCTGTTTTTT.

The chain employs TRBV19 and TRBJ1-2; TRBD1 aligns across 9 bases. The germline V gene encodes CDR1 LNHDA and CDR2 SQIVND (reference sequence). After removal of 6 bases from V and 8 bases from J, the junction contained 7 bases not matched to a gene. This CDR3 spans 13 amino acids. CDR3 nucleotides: TGTGCCAGTAGGGGACAGGGAGTGATAGGCTACACCTTC. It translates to CASRGQGVIGYTF.

The CDR3 here is CASSYTVGPLNSPLHF. Written as DNA, the CDR3 is TGTGCCAGCAGCTATACCGTGGGGCCCCTCAATTCACCCCTCCACTTT. The chain joins TRBV7-2 to TRBJ1-6; D perhaps matches TRBD1 (5 bases). V was cut by 4 bases and J by 7 bases, with 17 bases left in between. The CDR3 runs 16 residues. Germline values: CDR1 SGHTA, CDR2 FQGNSA.

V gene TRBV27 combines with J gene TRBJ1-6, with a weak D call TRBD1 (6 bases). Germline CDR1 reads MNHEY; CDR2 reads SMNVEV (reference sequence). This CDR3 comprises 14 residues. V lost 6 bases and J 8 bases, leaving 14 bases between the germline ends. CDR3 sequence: CASRPHRADSPLHF. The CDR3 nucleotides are TGTGCCAGCAGACCTCACAGGGCCGATTCACCCCTCCACTTT.

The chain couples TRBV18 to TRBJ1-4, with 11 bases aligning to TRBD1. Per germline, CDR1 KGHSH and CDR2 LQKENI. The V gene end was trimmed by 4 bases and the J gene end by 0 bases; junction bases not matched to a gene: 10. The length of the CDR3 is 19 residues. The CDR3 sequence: CASSLRLPGQGATNEKLFF. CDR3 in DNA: TGTGCCAGCTCACTGAGATTGCCGGGACAGGGGGCAACTAATGAAAAACTGTTTTTT.

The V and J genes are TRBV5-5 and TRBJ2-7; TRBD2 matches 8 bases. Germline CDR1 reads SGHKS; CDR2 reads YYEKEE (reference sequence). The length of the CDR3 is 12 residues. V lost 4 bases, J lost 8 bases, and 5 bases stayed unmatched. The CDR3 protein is CASSPRGGQQYF. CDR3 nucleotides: TGTGCCAGCAGCCCCCGGGGGGGTCAGCAGTACTTC.